A selection of T cell receptor beta chains follows, all from one sample in a study of cytomegalovirus exposure and HLA in healthy donors. TCRdb's copy holds only in-frame clones and misses some; the assay was immunoSEQ multiplex PCR. The sample yields 150,000 to 200,000 clones, about 62% seen once. The sample consisted of PBMCs. The receptor set was obtained from a man aged 40-50 years in good health and CMV-seronegative. The CDR3 runs from the conserved cysteine through the conserved F or W. D genes are given only for firm matches. Clone size is shown for a subset of rows, as once, few, many or a class of expanded clone.

DNA,CDR3,D,length,V,J,size
TGTGCCAGCAGCTTACGTCCAGCGGGGACCTACAATGAGCAGTTCTTC,CASSLRPAGTYNEQFF,TRBD2,16,TRBV7-2,TRBJ2-1,once
TGTGCCAGCAGCCCCCGAACCGGGACAGAAGAGACCCAGTACTTC,CASSPRTGTEETQYF,TRBD1,15,TRBV27,TRBJ2-5,NA
TGTGCCAGCAGCCGAGACAGGGAAGGAGAGACCCAGTACTTC,CASSRDREGETQYF,TRBD1,14,TRBV6-5,TRBJ2-5,few
TGTGCCAGCAGACCAGGACAGCTAGCCAAAAACATTCAGTACTTC,CASRPGQLAKNIQYF,NA,15,TRBV28,TRBJ2-4,NA
TGTGCCAGCAGCCCCTCCAGGGTTCCTAATGAAAAACTGTTTTTT,CASSPSRVPNEKLFF,NA,15,TRBV7-2,TRBJ1-4,NA
TGCGCCAGCAGCGTGGTGGTCTCCACTAGCCCAAGGGGTCAGGCCCAGTACTTC,CASSVVVSTSPRGQAQYF,NA,18,TRBV10-2,TRBJ2-5,NA
TGCGCCAGCAGCTACGGCGGGGGCAATGAGCAGTTCTTC,CASSYGGGNEQFF,TRBD2,13,TRBV5-1,TRBJ2-1,NA
TGTGCCAGCTCACCAGAACAGGGTCTCTATGGCTACACCTTC,CASSPEQGLYGYTF,NA,14,TRBV18,TRBJ1-2,NA
TGTGCCAGCAGCTTGGGACTAGCGGGGCTAGATACGCAGTATTTT,CASSLGLAGLDTQYF,TRBD2,15,TRBV7-2,TRBJ2-3,NA
TGTTCCAGCAGCTTAGGACTAGCGGGGAAAGAGACCCAGTACTTC,CSSSLGLAGKETQYF,TRBD2,15,TRBV7-9,TRBJ2-5,NA
TGTGCCAGCAGCCCCCGGACTAGCGGGTTCTACGAGCAGTACTTC,CASSPRTSGFYEQYF,TRBD2,15,TRBV7-2,TRBJ2-7,few
TGTGCCAGCAGTACCTACGGGGGGGGGACCGGGGAGCTGTTTTTT,CASSTYGGGTGELFF,TRBD2,15,TRBV28,TRBJ2-2,once
TGTGCCAGCAGCTTGGCGGGGGGCCAGAACACTGAAGCTTTCTTT,CASSLAGGQNTEAFF,NA,15,TRBV5-6,TRBJ1-1,NA
TGCAGCGCCGCGACTAGCGGAGGGTCCTACGAGCAGTACTTC,CSAATSGGSYEQYF,TRBD2,14,TRBV29-1,TRBJ2-7,NA
TGTGCTAGTGGTCCAGGGATCGTCTACAATGAGCAGTTCTTC,CASGPGIVYNEQFF,NA,14,TRBV12-5,TRBJ2-1,NA
TGTGCCAGTAGTAACAGGGTCACAGATACGCAGTATTTT,CASSNRVTDTQYF,NA,13,TRBV19,TRBJ2-3,NA
TGTGCCATCAGTGAGTCTATAGCAGATTCGAACACTGAAGCTTTCTTT,CAISESIADSNTEAFF,NA,16,TRBV10-3,TRBJ1-1,NA
TGCGCCAGCAGCTCTGGCGGGAGGGGAAACACAGATACGCAGTATTTT,CASSSGGRGNTDTQYF,TRBD2,16,TRBV5-1,TRBJ2-3,few
TGTGCCAGCAGCCTCTCGGGACTGGGTTCACCCCTCCACTTT,CASSLSGLGSPLHF,NA,14,TRBV5-6,TRBJ1-6,few
TGCGCCAGCAGCCACACTCTGCAGGCCGGGGAGCTGTTTTTT,CASSHTLQAGELFF,NA,14,TRBV5-1,TRBJ2-2,few
TGTGCCTGGAGTGTAGCGGGTGGCTACACCTTC,CAWSVAGGYTF,NA,11,TRBV30,TRBJ1-2,NA
TGCGCCAGCAGCCCGGGACAGGGAGACTATGGCTACACCTTC,CASSPGQGDYGYTF,TRBD1,14,TRBV5-1,TRBJ1-2,NA